This T cell receptor (beta chain) was sequenced for a study of blood T cell repertoires in COVID-19. Original data processing: Cell counts per sample came from amplifying reference gene primers. Sequenced by immunoSEQ multiplex PCR; TCRdb stores in-frame clones only, minus some. The V and J calls and clone size are taken from that table; D and trimming were inferred from the DNA. The profile shows under 45,000 clones, 90% of them singletons. The J segment lost 0 bases and the V segment lost 10 bases, leaving 5 bases of the junction unmatched. The CDR3 is 13 residues long. The germline V gene encodes CDR1 SNHLY and CDR2 FYNNEI.

Sequencing was performed on peripheral blood. This TCR was sampled from a man in his 60s with active or convalescent COVID-19. J is TRBJ1-1 and V is TRBV2; TRBD1 matches at 7 bases. CDR3 bases: TGTGCCACCGGACAGGAGATGAACACTGAAGCTTTCTTT. Its translation is CATGQEMNTEAFF.